The rows below give T cell receptor beta chains drawn from one sample of a study of T cells in localized non-small cell lung cancer. Profiled with immunoSEQ multiplex PCR; TCRdb holds only in-frame clones, not every one. The table records roughly 10,000 clones, 29% of them present only once. Sequenced here: lung tumor tissue, sampled before any cancer treatment. These receptors all come from a man between 40 and 69 years old with stage I lung adenocarcinoma. CDR3s include the opening cysteine and the closing phenylalanine or tryptophan. A D gene is named only where the DNA matches it firmly. Expanded clones are given a class, and other clones once, few, many or no size at all.

TRBJ1-2 | TRBV9 | - | - | TGTGCCAGCAGCGTAGACCACAGGGCCCATGGCTACACCTTC | CASSVDHRAHGYTF
TRBJ2-6 | TRBV11-3 | TRBD2 | - | TGTGCCAGCAGCCGGGGGGGCTGGGGCTCTGGGGCCAACGTCCTGACTTTC | CASSRGGWGSGANVLTF
TRBJ2-1 | TRBV9 | - | few | TGTGCCAGCAGCGTAGGAGGGCAATGGTATGAGCAGTTCTTC | CASSVGGQWYEQFF
TRBJ1-3 | TRBV15 | - | - | TGTGCCACCAGCAGAGGCCGGGGGGAACTCTCTGGAAACACCATATATTTT | CATSRGRGELSGNTIYF
TRBJ1-2 | TRBV30 | - | few | TGTGCCTGGAGTCCAATCGAGAGGACTGCTAACTATGGCTACACCTTC | CAWSPIERTANYGYTF
TRBJ1-2 | TRBV11-3 | - | medium-sized | TGTGCCAGCAGCCCCCAAGTCGGGGCGGGGGGTTATGGCTACACCTTC | CASSPQVGAGGYGYTF
TRBJ1-2 | TRBV19 | TRBD1 | few | TGTGCCAGTAGCCCAACCGGACAGGCCAATGGCTACACCTTC | CASSPTGQANGYTF
TRBJ2-2 | TRBV11-3 | - | - | TGTGCCAGCAGCTTAGGTGGGGGCACCGGGGAGCTGTTTTTT | CASSLGGGTGELFF
TRBJ1-1 | TRBV5-1 | - | once | TGCGCCAGCAGCTTGGGGACAGTGTACACTGAAGCTTTCTTT | CASSLGTVYTEAFF
TRBJ2-2 | TRBV15 | TRBD1 | - | TGTGCCACCAGCAGGGGGACAGGAACGACCGGGGAGCTGTTTTTT | CATSRGTGTTGELFF
TRBJ2-7 | TRBV11-3 | - | few | TGTGCCAGCAGCTTCGACCGGGACACCTACTACGAGCAGTACTTC | CASSFDRDTYYEQYF
TRBJ1-5 | TRBV12-5 | - | few | TGTGCCAGCACCATAAACCTTCAGCCCCAGCATTTT | CASTINLQPQHF
TRBJ1-1 | TRBV14 | - | - | TGTGCCAGCAGCCAAGATGCGAGGGCTGAAGCTTTCTTT | CASSQDARAEAFF
TRBJ2-7 | TRBV11-3 | - | many | TGTGCCAGCAGCTCCAGACTAGTCTTCCACTACTACGAGCAGTACTTC | CASSSRLVFHYYEQYF
TRBJ1-4 | TRBV18 | TRBD1 | few | TGTGCCAGCTCACCCAACAGGGGGGGTGAAAAACTGTTTTTT | CASSPNRGGEKLFF
TRBJ1-1 | TRBV10-3 | - | - | TGTGCCATCAGTGAGTCGAGGCAGGGTGGTTTCCCCAACACTGAAGCTTTCTTT | CAISESRQGGFPNTEAFF
TRBJ2-7 | TRBV14 | - | few | TGTGCCAGCAGCCAAGGTGGCTACGAGCAGTACTTC | CASSQGGYEQYF
TRBJ2-1 | TRBV14 | - | - | TGTGCCAGCAGCCAATTGTACGAGCAGTTCTTC | CASSQLYEQFF
TRBJ2-1 | TRBV11-3 | - | few | TGTGCCAGCAGCTTAAATTGGTTAGGATCGGGGAATGAGCAGTTCTTC | CASSLNWLGSGNEQFF
TRBJ1-1 | TRBV6-8 | - | many | TGTGCCAGCACCAAATCACGGGGTACGTTCACCGCTTTCTTT | CASTKSRGTFTAFF
TRBJ2-2 | TRBV11-3 | - | few | TGTGCCAGCAGCTTGGGTTCAGGGGCCGGGGAGCTGTTTTTT | CASSLGSGAGELFF
TRBJ2-2 | TRBV9 | - | - | TGTGCCAGCAGCGTAGTACCCCAGGGAGGAGGGACCGGGGAGCTGTTTTTT | CASSVVPQGGGTGELFF
TRBJ1-1 | TRBV29-1 | TRBD1 | few | TGCAGCGTTGTTGGGACAGACACTGAAGCTTTCTTT | CSVVGTDTEAFF
TRBJ2-2 | TRBV6-8 | - | - | TGTGCCAGCAGTGAGACCTACACCGGGGAGCTGTTTTTT | CASSETYTGELFF
TRBJ1-5 | TRBV10-2 | - | - | TGCGCCAGCAGTGAGAATGGAGGGTATCAGCCCCAGCATTTT | CASSENGGYQPQHF
TRBJ1-6 | TRBV9 | - | few | TGTGCCAGCCGGGCCTCTGATTCACCCCTCCACTTT | CASRASDSPLHF
TRBJ2-1 | TRBV9 | - | - | TGTGCCAGCAGCTCCTCCCGGGTGGAGCAGTTCTTC | CASSSSRVEQFF
TRBJ2-7 | TRBV30 | - | - | TGTGCCTGGAGTAACGGCTACGAGCAGTACTTC | CAWSNGYEQYF